Following are 26 T cell receptor beta chains from one sample sequenced in a study of blood T cell repertoires in COVID-19 (TCRdb year 2020). The protocol used for the library was the immunoSEQ multiplex PCR assay. What TCRdb holds here is the immuneACCESS table cut down to in-frame rearrangements. Part of the clones is not present; checked against another copy, under half of the missing clones reflect an unresolved V gene, and the others are unexplained. For this sample the table gives 140,000 to 150,000 clones, of which roughly 88% were detected only once. The ten largest account for less than 2% of the sample. The source material was peripheral blood. These receptors originate from a man aged 70 or older with acute or convalescent COVID-19.

The V and J genes are TRBV28 and TRBJ1-4, with 7 bases fitting TRBD1. Per germline, CDR1 MDHEN and CDR2 SYDVKM. The CDR3 is 14 amino acids. Trimming cost V 2 bases and J 5 bases; bases outside gene matches: 2. The CDR3, as DNA: TGTGCCAGCAGTTTAGTACAGGGGAATGAAAAACTGTTTTTT. Translated, it gives CASSLVQGNEKLFF.

This chain connects TRBV12-3 or TRBV12-4 to TRBJ2-2; D may be TRBD2 (5 bases). The CDR3 covers 13 residues. Trimming removed 4 bases from V and 4 bases from J, with 7 bases in between. In DNA, the CDR3 is TGTGCCAGCAGTTCCGGGGTCACCGGGGAGCTGTTTTTT. Translated: CASSSGVTGELFF.

The V and J genes are TRBV6-5 and TRBJ2-4; D is perhaps TRBD1 (5 bases). V was cut by 7 bases and J by 10 bases, with 17 bases left in between. This CDR3 is 13 amino acids long. CDR1 is MNHEY and CDR2 is SVGAGI in the germline V gene. CDR3 protein: CASTNWGLGIQYF. CDR3 coding DNA: TGTGCCAGCACCAACTGGGGCCTCGGGATTCAGTACTTC.

The V and J genes are TRBV2 and TRBJ1-2, with 7 bases matching TRBD1. Germline assignment: CDR1 SNHLY and CDR2 FYNNEI. The CDR3 sequence is 11 residues long. Trimming took 10 bases from V and 7 from J; bases not matched to a gene: 6. The CDR3, as DNA: TGTGCCACCAGACAGGGCGGTGGCTACACCTTC. Translating it yields CATRQGGGYTF.

This clone was recorded a few times. This chain uses TRBV6-5 with TRBJ2-7; TRBD1 aligns across 9 bases. The germline CDR1 and CDR2 sequences are MNHEY and SVGAGI. CDR3 length: 15 amino acids. Unmatched junction bases numbered 10, after V lost 6 bases and J lost 4 bases. The CDR3: CASRSQQGASYEQYF. DNA for the CDR3: TGTGCCAGCAGATCACAACAGGGGGCTTCGTACGAGCAGTACTTC.

In its sample, this clone was seen once. This chain uses TRBV10-3 with TRBJ2-1, with 8 nucleotides matching TRBD2. CDR1 and CDR2 (germline): ENHRY, SYGVKD. V lost 11 bases and J lost 0; bases outside the gene matches: 3. The CDR3 contains 13 residues. CDR3: CALSGSSYNEQFF. In DNA, the CDR3 is TGTGCCCTAAGCGGGAGCTCCTACAATGAGCAGTTCTTC.

This chain joins TRBV10-3 and TRBJ2-7; 11 nucleotides agree with TRBD2. The ends lost 10 bases at V and 2 bases at J; junction bases unmatched: 7. The CDR3 runs to 14 residues. Germline V CDR1 and CDR2: ENHRY, SYGVKD. The CDR3 is CATTTSGGPYEQYF. As DNA, the CDR3 is TGTGCCACCACAACTAGCGGGGGTCCCTACGAGCAGTACTTC.

The chain carries TRBV5-4 and TRBJ2-1; 12 bases agree with TRBD1. The CDR3 consists of 17 residues. After removal of 4 bases from V and 7 bases from J, the junction contained 12 bases not matched to a gene. Germline CDR1 SGHNT, CDR2 YYREEE (reference sequence). Written as DNA, the CDR3 is TGTGCCAGCAGCCTACAACCGGGACAGGGGGCGAGAAATGAGCAGTTCTTC. This sequence encodes CASSLQPGQGARNEQFF.

This chain connects TRBV30 to TRBJ1-2, with no clear D. The CDR3 is 13 amino acids. Trimming stripped 0 bases from V and 6 bases from J, with 11 bases between. Per the germline V gene, CDR1 is GTSNPN and CDR2 is SVGIG (reference sequence). The CDR3, as DNA: TGTGCCTGGAGTGTTACAGAAGAAGATGGCTACACCTTC. Translation: CAWSVTEEDGYTF.

The chain combines TRBV7-9 with TRBJ2-1, with TRBD1 as a possible D gene (6 bases). There are 15 residues in the CDR3. V was clipped by 3 bases and J by 7 bases, with 16 bases between them. Germline assignment: CDR1 SEHNR and CDR2 FQNEAQ (reference sequence). CDR3 in DNA: TGTGCCAGCAGCTTCTTTCTGGGGGCCATTAATGAGCAGTTCTTC. It codes for CASSFFLGAINEQFF.

The V call is TRBV11-2, the J call TRBJ2-7; D perhaps matches TRBD2 (5 bases). Trimming cost V 3 bases and J 0 bases, with 9 bases left between them. Germline V gene data show CDR1 as SGHAT and CDR2 as FQNNGV. The CDR3 totals 14 residues. In DNA form, the CDR3 reads TGTGCCAGCAGCTTGGACTTAAACTCCTACGAGCAGTACTTC. Its protein product is CASSLDLNSYEQYF.

The V and J genes are TRBV21-1 and TRBJ2-7; TRBD1 is the table's D call and was not checked against the DNA. TRBV21-1 is tagged as a pseudogene. This CDR3 region has 16 residues. The CDR3 DNA reads as TGTGCCAGCAGCACCCGAGTACAGGGGGCGGGCTACGAGCAGTACTTC. Protein: CASSTRVQGAGYEQYF.

The chain has TRBV10-3 and TRBJ1-4; 8 bases match TRBD1. CDR1 ENHRY and CDR2 SYGVKD come from the germline V gene. Germline trimming cut 10 bases from V and 2 bases from J; bases unmatched to any gene: 9. The CDR3 totals 15 residues. The CDR3 sequence: CATGDRGRTNEKLFF. DNA for the CDR3: TGTGCCACAGGAGACAGGGGTCGTACTAATGAAAAACTGTTTTTT.

The chain recombines TRBV6-1 with TRBJ1-5, with TRBD1 matching 8 bases. The germline V gene encodes CDR1 MNHNS and CDR2 SASEGT. The CDR3 is 16 amino acids. The J segment lost 4 bases and the V segment lost 3 bases, leaving 8 bases of the junction unmatched. CDR3 sequence (DNA): TGTGCCAGCAGTGAGTTACAGGGGGGAGGTAATCAGCCCCAGCATTTT. This sequence encodes CASSELQGGGNQPQHF.

The chain recombines TRBV11-2 with TRBJ1-3; D call uncertain. Germline V gives CDR1 SGHAT, CDR2 FQNNGV. Trimming left V 5 bases short and J 0 bases short, with 14 bases between. The CDR3 runs 16 residues. The CDR3 region has the DNA TGTGCCAGCAGCCCCGAAGGGCGGGGCTCTGGAAACACCATATATTTT. The encoded protein is CASSPEGRGSGNTIYF. Combining the CDR3 with reference TRBV11-2 and TRBJ1-3 gives the whole variable domain EAGVAQSPRYKIIEKRQSVAFWCNPISGHATLYWYQQILGQGPKLLIQFQNNGVVDDSQLPKDRFSAERLKGVDSTLKIQPAKLEDSAVYLCASSPEGRGSGNTIYFGEGSWLTVV.

This rearrangement joins TRBV6-5 to TRBJ1-3; D perhaps matches TRBD1 (5 bases). The V and J ends lost 4 bases and 2 bases respectively, with 9 bases between them. Germline V gene lookup returns CDR1 MNHEY and CDR2 SVGAGI. The CDR3 is 14 amino acids. CDR3 in amino acids: CASSSGGAGNTIYF. The CDR3 DNA sequence: TGTGCCAGCAGTTCCGGGGGAGCTGGAAACACCATATATTTT.

This clone was detected once. This chain connects TRBV6-2 or TRBV6-3 to TRBJ2-1, with 8 bases aligning to TRBD2. This CDR3 is 13 amino acids long. V shed 2 bases, J shed 9 bases, and the junction held 3 bases outside the gene matches. Germline assignment: CDR1 MNHEY and CDR2 SVGEGT. CDR3 residues: CASSYPRGGEQFF. CDR3 in DNA: TGTGCCAGCAGTTACCCCCGGGGGGGTGAGCAGTTCTTC.

The chain links TRBV7-6 to TRBJ2-4; TRBD1 aligns across 12 bases. CDR1 and CDR2 from the germline V gene are SGHVS and FNYEAQ. The CDR3 totals 16 residues. V gave up 5 bases and J gave up 6 bases; unmatched junction bases: 8. The CDR3 here is CASSQGQGAMGNIQYF. CDR3 DNA sequence: TGTGCCAGCAGCCAGGGACAGGGGGCGATGGGAAACATTCAGTACTTC.

The chain recombines TRBV3-1 (or the pseudogene TRBV3-2) with TRBJ1-2; 12 bases align to TRBD1. The germline CDR1 and CDR2 sequences are LGHDT and YNNKEL (reference sequence). The CDR3 runs to 16 residues. Unmatched junction bases numbered 5, after V lost 2 bases and J lost 4 bases. The CDR3, as DNA: TGTGCCAGCAGCCAAATCCCGGGACAGGGGGCCTATGGCTACACCTTC. Residues: CASSQIPGQGAYGYTF.

The V call is TRBV6-5, the J call TRBJ2-5; D remains ambiguous. Trimming pared 8 bases from V and 5 bases from J, leaving 15 bases between. In germline, CDR1 is MNHEY, CDR2 SVGAGI. This CDR3 is built from 13 residues. In DNA, the CDR3 is TGTGCCAGCGCCTACATGAGGCGGGAGACCCAGTACTTC. Encoded protein: CASAYMRRETQYF.

This clone was counted once. V usage is TRBV7-2 and J usage is TRBJ1-2; TRBD1 matches 8 bases. The CDR3 runs 18 residues. Per germline, CDR1 SGHTA and CDR2 FQGNSA. After removal of 5 bases from V and 2 bases from J, the junction contained 16 bases not matched to a gene. The CDR3 DNA reads TGTGCCAGCAGCCCTGGGTTGGGACAGGCCTCAGGGAACTATGGCTACACCTTC. This translates into CASSPGLGQASGNYGYTF. The complete variable domain, with remaining parts taken from reference TRBV7-2 and TRBJ1-2, reads GAGVSQSPSNKVTEKGKDVELRCDPISGHTALYWYRQSLGQGLEFLIYFQGNSAPDKSGLPSDRFSAERTGGSVSTLTIQRTQQEDSAVYLCASSPGLGQASGNYGYTFGSGTRLTVV.

This clone showed up just a few times. The chain carries TRBV28 and TRBJ1-2; unclear D gene. Trimming removed 6 bases at V and 0 bases at J, with 14 bases between. CDR3 length equals 15 residues. Germline lookup yields CDR1 MDHEN and CDR2 SYDVKM. This CDR3 reads CASRFRGLTNYGYTF. CDR3 DNA: TGTGCCAGCAGGTTTCGGGGTCTCACTAACTATGGCTACACCTTC.

The chain has TRBV19 and TRBJ1-1, with D uncertain. Germline V lookup: CDR1 LNHDA, CDR2 SQIVND (reference sequence). The CDR3 runs to 14 residues. V shed 2 bases and J shed 4 bases, with 11 bases lying between them. CDR3 nucleotide sequence: TGTGCCAGTAGTATACCCGGGGTGAGCACTGAAGCTTTCTTT. Translated, it gives CASSIPGVSTEAFF. The full variable domain, in which reference TRBV19 and TRBJ1-1 provide the parts outside the CDR3, is DGGITQSPKYLFRKEGQNVTLSCEQNLNHDAMYWYRQDPGQGLRLIYYSQIVNDFQKGDIAEGYSVSREKKESFPLTVTSAQKNPTAFYLCASSIPGVSTEAFFGQGTRLTVV.

This chain uses TRBV7-2 with TRBJ2-3; TRBD2 is a possible D gene (5 bases). V lost 2 bases, J lost 3 bases, and 12 bases lay in between. The germline gives CDR1 SGHTA, CDR2 FQGNSA. This CDR3 comprises 15 residues. CDR3 bases: TGTGCCAGCAGCTTAACGAGGGTTGGTACAGATACGCAGTATTTT. Amino acid sequence: CASSLTRVGTDTQYF. The variable domain in full, with the rest retrieved from reference TRBV7-2 and TRBJ2-3, is GAGVSQSPSNKVTEKGKDVELRCDPISGHTALYWYRQSLGQGLEFLIYFQGNSAPDKSGLPSDRFSAERTGGSVSTLTIQRTQQEDSAVYLCASSLTRVGTDTQYFGPGTRLTVL.

The rearrangement links TRBV6-5 to TRBJ2-2; 8 bases match TRBD2. The germline V gene encodes CDR1 MNHEY and CDR2 SVGAGI. V trimming: 6 bases; J trimming: 9 bases; junction bases outside the gene matches: 12. This CDR3 region has 15 residues. The CDR3 loop is CASRPAGAASRELFF. In DNA, the CDR3 is TGTGCCAGCAGACCAGCGGGGGCCGCGAGCCGGGAGCTGTTTTTT.

This chain joins TRBV2 and TRBJ2-1, with TRBD2 matching over 8 bases. Trimming cost V 1 base and J 6 bases; bases outside gene matches: 5. CDR3 length: 15 residues. CDR1 is SNHLY, CDR2 FYNNEI, per germline. CDR3 region: CASSEDGGAINEQFF. The CDR3 coding sequence is TGTGCCAGCAGTGAAGACGGGGGGGCCATCAATGAGCAGTTCTTC.